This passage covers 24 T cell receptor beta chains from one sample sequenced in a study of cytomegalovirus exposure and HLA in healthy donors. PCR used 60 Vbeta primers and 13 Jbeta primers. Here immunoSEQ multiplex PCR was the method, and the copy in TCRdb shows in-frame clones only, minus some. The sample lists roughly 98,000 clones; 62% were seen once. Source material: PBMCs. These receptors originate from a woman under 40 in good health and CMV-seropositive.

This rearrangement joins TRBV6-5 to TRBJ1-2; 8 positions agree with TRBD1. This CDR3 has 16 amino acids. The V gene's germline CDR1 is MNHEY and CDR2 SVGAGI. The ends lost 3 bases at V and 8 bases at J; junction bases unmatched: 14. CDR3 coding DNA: TGTGCCAGCAGTTATTTCAAGACAGGGGCCGCCTTGGGCTACACCTTC. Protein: CASSYFKTGAALGYTF.

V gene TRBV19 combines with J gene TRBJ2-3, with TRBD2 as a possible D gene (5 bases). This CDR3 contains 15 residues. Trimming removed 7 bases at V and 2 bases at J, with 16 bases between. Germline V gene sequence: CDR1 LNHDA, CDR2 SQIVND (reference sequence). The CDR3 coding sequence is TGTGCCAGTAAACCCCTCGACGGGGACACAGATACGCAGTATTTT. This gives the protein CASKPLDGDTDTQYF. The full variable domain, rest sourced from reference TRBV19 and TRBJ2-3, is DGGITQSPKYLFRKEGQNVTLSCEQNLNHDAMYWYRQDPGQGLRLIYYSQIVNDFQKGDIAEGYSVSREKKESFPLTVTSAQKNPTAFYLCASKPLDGDTDTQYFGPGTRLTVL.

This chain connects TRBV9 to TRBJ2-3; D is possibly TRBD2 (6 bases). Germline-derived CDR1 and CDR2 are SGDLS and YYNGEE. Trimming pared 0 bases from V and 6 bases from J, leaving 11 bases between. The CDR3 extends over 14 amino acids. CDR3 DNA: TGTGCCAGCAGCGTAGGGCTAGCGCCCGATACGCAGTATTTT. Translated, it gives CASSVGLAPDTQYF. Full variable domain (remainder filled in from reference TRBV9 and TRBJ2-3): DSGVTQTPKHLITATGQRVTLRCSPRSGDLSVYWYQQSLDQGLQFLIQYYNGEERAKGNILERFSAQQFPDLHSELNLSSLELGDSALYFCASSVGLAPDTQYFGPGTRLTVL.

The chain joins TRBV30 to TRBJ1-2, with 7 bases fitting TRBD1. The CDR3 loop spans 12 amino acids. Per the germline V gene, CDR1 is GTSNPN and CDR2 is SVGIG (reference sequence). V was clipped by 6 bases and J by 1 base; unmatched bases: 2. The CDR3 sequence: CACGTVNYGYTF. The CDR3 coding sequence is TGTGCCTGCGGGACAGTTAACTATGGCTACACCTTC.

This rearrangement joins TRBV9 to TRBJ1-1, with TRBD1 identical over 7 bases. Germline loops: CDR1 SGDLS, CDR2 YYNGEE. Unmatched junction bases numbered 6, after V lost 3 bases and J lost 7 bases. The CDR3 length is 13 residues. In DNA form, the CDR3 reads TGTGCCAGCAGCGCCCAGACAGGGAGTGAAGCTTTCTTT. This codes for CASSAQTGSEAFF.

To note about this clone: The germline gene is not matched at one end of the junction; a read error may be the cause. This CDR3 reads CSSSLKAQARNTIYF. In DNA form, the CDR3 reads TGTTCCAGCAGCTTAAAGGCACAGGCAAGGAACACCATATATTTT. The gene calls are TRBV7-9 and TRBJ1-3; tentative D call: TRBD1 (5 bases). In germline, CDR1 is SEHNR, CDR2 FQNEAQ (reference sequence). The CDR3 loop spans 15 amino acids.

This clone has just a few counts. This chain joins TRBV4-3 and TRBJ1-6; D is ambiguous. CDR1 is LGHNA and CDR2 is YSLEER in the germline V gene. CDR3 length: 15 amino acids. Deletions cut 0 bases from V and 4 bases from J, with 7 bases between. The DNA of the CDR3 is TGCGCCAGCAGCCAAGAATCCAGGTATAATTCACCCCTCCACTTT. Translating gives CASSQESRYNSPLHF.

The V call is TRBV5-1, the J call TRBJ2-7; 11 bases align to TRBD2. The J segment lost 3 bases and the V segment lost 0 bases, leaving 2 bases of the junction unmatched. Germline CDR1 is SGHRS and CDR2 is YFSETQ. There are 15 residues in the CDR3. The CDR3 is CASSLGTSGYYEQYF. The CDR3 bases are TGCGCCAGCAGCTTGGGGACTAGCGGGTACTACGAGCAGTACTTC.

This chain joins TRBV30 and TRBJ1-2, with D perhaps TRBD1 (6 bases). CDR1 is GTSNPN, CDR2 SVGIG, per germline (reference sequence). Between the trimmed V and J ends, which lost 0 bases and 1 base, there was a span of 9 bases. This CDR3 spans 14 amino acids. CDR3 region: CAWSVIRGNYGYTF. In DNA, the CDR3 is TGTGCCTGGAGTGTAATCAGGGGTAACTATGGCTACACCTTC.

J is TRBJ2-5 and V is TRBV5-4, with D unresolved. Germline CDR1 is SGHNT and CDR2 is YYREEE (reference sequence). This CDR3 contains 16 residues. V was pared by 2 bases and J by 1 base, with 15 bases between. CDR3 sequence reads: CASSLVGRLTQETQYF. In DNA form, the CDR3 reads TGTGCCAGCAGCTTAGTAGGCAGGCTTACCCAAGAGACCCAGTACTTC. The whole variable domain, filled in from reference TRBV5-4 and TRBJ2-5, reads ETGVTQSPTHLIKTRGQQVTLRCSSQSGHNTVSWYQQALGQGPQFIFQYYREEENGRGNFPPRFSGLQFPNYSSELNVNALELDDSALYLCASSLVGRLTQETQYFGPGTRLLVL.

DNA for the CDR3: TGCGCCAGCAGCATCGGACAGGGAAACACCATATATTTT. This translates into CASSIGQGNTIYF. The chain carries TRBV5-1 and TRBJ1-3; a possible D gene is TRBD1 (6 bases). The CDR3 contains 13 residues. Looked up from germline, CDR1 is SGHRS and CDR2 is YFSETQ. Trimming removed 4 bases at V and 4 bases at J, with 9 bases between. The full variable domain, completed using reference TRBV5-1 and TRBJ1-3, is KAGVTQTPRYLIKTRGQQVTLSCSPISGHRSVSWYQQTPGQGLQFLFEYFSETQRNKGNFPGRFSGRQFSNSRSEMNVSTLELGDSALYLCASSIGQGNTIYFGEGSWLTVV.

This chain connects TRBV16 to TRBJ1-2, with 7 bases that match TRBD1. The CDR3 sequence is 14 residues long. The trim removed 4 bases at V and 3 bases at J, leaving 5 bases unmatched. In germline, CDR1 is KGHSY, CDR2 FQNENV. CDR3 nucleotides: TGTGCCAGCAGCCCTATAGGGGGCGACTATGGCTACACCTTC. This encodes CASSPIGGDYGYTF.

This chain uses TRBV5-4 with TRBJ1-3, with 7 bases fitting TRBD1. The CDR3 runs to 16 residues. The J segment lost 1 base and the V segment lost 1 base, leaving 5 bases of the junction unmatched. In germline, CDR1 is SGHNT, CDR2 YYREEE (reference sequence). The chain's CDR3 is CASSLNRGISGNTIYF. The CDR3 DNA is TGTGCCAGCAGCTTGAACAGGGGCATTTCTGGAAACACCATATATTTT.

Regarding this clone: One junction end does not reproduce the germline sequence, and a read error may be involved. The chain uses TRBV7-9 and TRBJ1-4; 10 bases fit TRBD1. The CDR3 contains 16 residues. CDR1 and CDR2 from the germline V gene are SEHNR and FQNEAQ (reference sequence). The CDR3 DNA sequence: TGTTCCAGCAGCTTACAAGAGACAGGGGGCAGTGAAAAACTGTTTTTT. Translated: CSSSLQETGGSEKLFF.

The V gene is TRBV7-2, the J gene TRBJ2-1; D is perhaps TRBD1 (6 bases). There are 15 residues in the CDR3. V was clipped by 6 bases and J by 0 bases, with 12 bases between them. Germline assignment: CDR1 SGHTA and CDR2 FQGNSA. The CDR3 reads CASSPGVSSYNEQFF. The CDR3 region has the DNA TGTGCCAGCAGTCCAGGGGTAAGCTCCTACAATGAGCAGTTCTTC.

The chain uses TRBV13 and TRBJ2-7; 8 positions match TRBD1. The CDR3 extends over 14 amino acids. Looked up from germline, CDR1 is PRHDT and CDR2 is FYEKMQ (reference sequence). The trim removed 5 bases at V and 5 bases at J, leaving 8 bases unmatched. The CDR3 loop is CASSGRTGNNEQYF. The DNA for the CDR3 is TGTGCCAGCAGCGGGCGGACAGGGAACAACGAGCAGTACTTC. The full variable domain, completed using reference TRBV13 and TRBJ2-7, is AAGVIQSPRHLIKEKRETATLKCYPIPRHDTVYWYQQGPGQDPQFLISFYEKMQSDKGSIPDRFSAQQFSDYHSELNMSSLELGDSALYFCASSGRTGNNEQYFGPGTRLTVT.

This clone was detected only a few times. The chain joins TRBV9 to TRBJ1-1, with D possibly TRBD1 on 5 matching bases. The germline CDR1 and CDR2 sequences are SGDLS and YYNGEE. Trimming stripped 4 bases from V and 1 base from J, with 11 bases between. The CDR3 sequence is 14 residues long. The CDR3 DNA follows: TGTGCCAGCAGCCCATTCCAGGGGAACACTGAAGCTTTCTTT. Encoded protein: CASSPFQGNTEAFF.

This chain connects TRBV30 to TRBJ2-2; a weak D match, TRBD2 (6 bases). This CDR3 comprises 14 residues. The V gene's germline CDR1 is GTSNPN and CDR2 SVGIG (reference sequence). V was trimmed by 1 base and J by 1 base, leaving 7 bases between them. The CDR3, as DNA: TGTGCCTGGAGTGAGGGACTGAACACCGGGGAGCTGTTTTTT. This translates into CAWSEGLNTGELFF. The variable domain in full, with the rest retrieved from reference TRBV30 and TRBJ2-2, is SQTIHQWPATLVQPVGSPLSLECTVEGTSNPNLYWYRQAAGRGLQLLFYSVGIGQISSEVPQNLSASRPQDRQFILSSKKLLLSDSGFYLCAWSEGLNTGELFFGEGSRLTVL.

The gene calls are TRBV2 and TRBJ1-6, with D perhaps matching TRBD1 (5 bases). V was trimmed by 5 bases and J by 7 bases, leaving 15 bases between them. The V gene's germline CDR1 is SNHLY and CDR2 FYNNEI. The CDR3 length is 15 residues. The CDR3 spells CASSPPGQRNSPLHF. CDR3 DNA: TGTGCCAGCAGTCCCCCAGGACAAAGGAATTCACCCCTCCACTTT.

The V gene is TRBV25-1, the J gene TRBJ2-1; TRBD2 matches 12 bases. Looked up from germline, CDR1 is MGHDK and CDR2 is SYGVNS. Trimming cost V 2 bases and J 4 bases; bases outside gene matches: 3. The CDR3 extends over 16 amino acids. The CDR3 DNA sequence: TGTGCCAGCAGTGAAGCCCTAGCGGGGGGGTACAATGAGCAGTTCTTC. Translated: CASSEALAGGYNEQFF.

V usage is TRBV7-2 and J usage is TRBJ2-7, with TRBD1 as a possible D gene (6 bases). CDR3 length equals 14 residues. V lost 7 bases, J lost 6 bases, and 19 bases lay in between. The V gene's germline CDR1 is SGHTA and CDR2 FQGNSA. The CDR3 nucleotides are TGTGCCAGCACCCAGGGGCGGATATTCCCCGAGCAGTACTTC. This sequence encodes CASTQGRIFPEQYF.

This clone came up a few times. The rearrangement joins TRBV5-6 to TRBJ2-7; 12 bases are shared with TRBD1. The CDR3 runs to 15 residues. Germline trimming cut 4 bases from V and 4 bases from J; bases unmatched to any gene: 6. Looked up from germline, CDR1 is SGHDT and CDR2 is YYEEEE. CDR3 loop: CASSRMGQGAYEQYF. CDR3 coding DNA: TGTGCCAGCAGCCGCATGGGACAGGGGGCGTACGAGCAGTACTTC.

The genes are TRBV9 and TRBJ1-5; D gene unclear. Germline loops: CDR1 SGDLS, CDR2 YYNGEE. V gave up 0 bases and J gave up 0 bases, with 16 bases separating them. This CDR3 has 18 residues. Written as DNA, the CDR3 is TGTGCCAGCAGCGTAGAGCGGGTTTTTTGCTATAGCAATCAGCCCCAGCATTTT. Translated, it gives CASSVERVFCYSNQPQHF.

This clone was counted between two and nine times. The CDR3 is CASSYEGLYNEQFF. CDR3 bases: TGTGCCAGCAGTTATGAGGGACTCTACAATGAGCAGTTCTTC. The chain recombines TRBV6-5 with TRBJ2-1; tentatively, D is TRBD2 (6 bases). This CDR3 comprises 14 residues. Germline CDR1 is MNHEY and CDR2 is SVGAGI. V was pared by 3 bases and J by 3 bases, with 9 bases between.